This is a list of T cell receptor beta chains from one sample in a study of cytomegalovirus exposure and HLA in healthy donors. This table comes from immunoSEQ multiplex PCR, and its TCRdb copy is limited to in-frame clones, with some not included. The sample records roughly 150,000 clones, approximately 82% being singletons. The source material was PBMCs. Source of these receptors: a woman in her fifties or sixties in good health and CMV-seropositive. CDR3s include the opening cysteine and the closing phenylalanine or tryptophan. The D gene is left open where the match is weak. The listing skips clone size in some rows; elsewhere it reads once, few, many or a size class.

abundance: .; len: 13; j_gene: TRBJ1-1; v_gene: TRBV27; d_gene: .; CDR3aa: CASSFQGHTEAFF; CDR3nt: TGTGCCAGCAGTTTTCAGGGGCACACTGAAGCTTTCTTT
abundance: few; len: 11; j_gene: TRBJ2-7; v_gene: TRBV5-6; d_gene: .; CDR3aa: CASSLRGEQYF; CDR3nt: TGTGCCAGCAGCTTAAGGGGGGAGCAGTACTTC
abundance: .; len: 15; j_gene: TRBJ2-1; v_gene: TRBV9; d_gene: .; CDR3aa: CASSVALRGRDEQFF; CDR3nt: TGTGCCAGCAGCGTAGCATTGCGGGGAAGGGATGAGCAGTTCTTC
abundance: .; len: 16; j_gene: TRBJ2-1; v_gene: TRBV25-1; d_gene: TRBD2; CDR3aa: CASSERLAGGNNEQFF; CDR3nt: TGTGCCAGCAGTGAGCGACTAGCGGGGGGGAACAATGAGCAGTTCTTC
abundance: .; len: 14; j_gene: TRBJ1-5; v_gene: TRBV19; d_gene: .; CDR3aa: CAISQGYSNQPQHF; CDR3nt: TGTGCCATTAGCCAGGGGTATAGCAATCAGCCCCAGCATTTT
abundance: .; len: 17; j_gene: TRBJ2-6; v_gene: TRBV18; d_gene: .; CDR3aa: CASSQARVISGANVLTF; CDR3nt: TGTGCCAGCTCCCAGGCCAGGGTTATCTCTGGGGCCAACGTCCTGACTTTC
abundance: .; len: 14; j_gene: TRBJ1-1; v_gene: TRBV6-6; d_gene: .; CDR3aa: CASSQVRHLTEAFF; CDR3nt: TGTGCCAGCAGCCAGGTTCGGCACCTCACTGAAGCTTTCTTT
abundance: .; len: 16; j_gene: TRBJ2-3; v_gene: TRBV10-3; d_gene: TRBD2; CDR3aa: CAISDPVAGTTDTQYF; CDR3nt: TGTGCCATCAGTGACCCCGTAGCGGGGACCACAGATACGCAGTATTTT
abundance: .; len: 15; j_gene: TRBJ2-7; v_gene: TRBV27; d_gene: TRBD2; CDR3aa: CASSHSGPSSYEQYF; CDR3nt: TGTGCCAGCAGTCATAGCGGGCCAAGCTCCTACGAGCAGTACTTC
abundance: .; len: 15; j_gene: TRBJ2-7; v_gene: TRBV5-1; d_gene: TRBD1; CDR3aa: CASSLEGQGANEQYF; CDR3nt: TGCGCCAGCAGCCTCGAGGGACAGGGGGCTAACGAGCAGTACTTC
abundance: .; len: 15; j_gene: TRBJ2-3; v_gene: TRBV9; d_gene: .; CDR3aa: CASNGLGVPTDTQYF; CDR3nt: TGTGCCAGCAATGGACTCGGTGTTCCCACAGATACGCAGTATTTT
abundance: .; len: 14; j_gene: TRBJ1-1; v_gene: TRBV6-1; d_gene: .; CDR3aa: CASRMDRIGTEAFF; CDR3nt: TGTGCCAGCAGGATGGACAGAATTGGCACTGAAGCTTTCTTT
abundance: .; len: 18; j_gene: TRBJ2-7; v_gene: TRBV7-6; d_gene: TRBD2; CDR3aa: CASSPITSGGAAVYEQYF; CDR3nt: TGTGCCAGCAGCCCGATTACTAGCGGGGGGGCGGCTGTCTACGAGCAGTACTTC
abundance: .; len: 14; j_gene: TRBJ2-1; v_gene: TRBV12-5; d_gene: TRBD1; CDR3aa: CASGARQGIGEQFF; CDR3nt: TGTGCTAGTGGTGCTCGACAGGGGATCGGGGAGCAGTTCTTC
abundance: .; len: 15; j_gene: TRBJ2-1; v_gene: TRBV27; d_gene: .; CDR3aa: CASIRRGSTYNEQFF; CDR3nt: TGTGCCAGCATTAGAAGGGGGTCTACTTACAATGAGCAGTTCTTC
abundance: .; len: 14; j_gene: TRBJ2-7; v_gene: TRBV28; d_gene: TRBD1; CDR3aa: CASSLPMTGLEQYF; CDR3nt: TGTGCCAGCAGTTTGCCCATGACAGGGTTGGAGCAGTACTTC
abundance: .; len: 15; j_gene: TRBJ2-3; v_gene: TRBV19; d_gene: .; CDR3aa: CASSIKTGITDTQYF; CDR3nt: TGTGCCAGTAGTATCAAAACAGGGATCACAGATACGCAGTATTTT
abundance: .; len: 15; j_gene: TRBJ1-2; v_gene: TRBV4-1; d_gene: TRBD1; CDR3aa: CASSQGTASNYGYTF; CDR3nt: TGCGCCAGCAGCCAGGGGACAGCCTCTAACTATGGCTACACCTTC
abundance: .; len: 14; j_gene: TRBJ1-6; v_gene: TRBV6-1; d_gene: .; CDR3aa: CASSEGRVGSPLHF; CDR3nt: TGTGCCAGCAGTGAGGGCAGGGTAGGATCACCCCTCCACTTT
abundance: .; len: 11; j_gene: TRBJ2-7; v_gene: TRBV29-1; d_gene: .; CDR3aa: CSVERGYEQYF; CDR3nt: TGCAGCGTTGAAAGAGGCTACGAGCAGTACTTC
abundance: .; len: 12; j_gene: TRBJ1-2; v_gene: TRBV21-1; d_gene: .; CDR3aa: CAPFRVDYGYTF; CDR3nt: TGTGCCCCCTTCCGGGTGGACTATGGCTACACCTTC
abundance: once; len: 15; j_gene: TRBJ2-4; v_gene: TRBV10-1; d_gene: TRBD1; CDR3aa: CASNMTGQGVGIQYF; CDR3nt: TGCGCCAGCAACATGACAGGGCAGGGGGTGGGCATTCAGTACTTC
abundance: .; len: 17; j_gene: TRBJ2-1; v_gene: TRBV9; d_gene: .; CDR3aa: CASSATGRSSSYNEQFF; CDR3nt: TGTGCCAGCAGCGCTACAGGGCGCTCTAGCTCCTACAATGAGCAGTTCTTC
abundance: .; len: 15; j_gene: TRBJ1-5; v_gene: TRBV4-3; d_gene: .; CDR3aa: CASSQTDSSNQPQHF; CDR3nt: TGCGCCAGCAGCCAAACAGACAGTAGCAATCAGCCCCAGCATTTT
abundance: .; len: 15; j_gene: TRBJ1-1; v_gene: TRBV12-5; d_gene: TRBD1; CDR3aa: CASGWGTAMNTEAFF; CDR3nt: TGTGCTAGTGGTTGGGGGACAGCCATGAACACTGAAGCTTTCTTT
abundance: .; len: 17; j_gene: TRBJ2-7; v_gene: TRBV10-1; d_gene: TRBD1; CDR3aa: CASSVRDRVHFSGEQYF; CDR3nt: TGCGCCAGCAGTGTCCGGGACAGGGTCCATTTTTCGGGCGAGCAGTACTTC
abundance: once; len: 15; j_gene: TRBJ1-5; v_gene: TRBV7-9; d_gene: .; CDR3aa: CASSSGVSSNQPQHF; CDR3nt: TGTGCCAGCAGCTCAGGCGTTAGTAGCAATCAGCCCCAGCATTTT
abundance: once; len: 12; j_gene: TRBJ2-7; v_gene: TRBV7-9; d_gene: .; CDR3aa: CSSSLKGSEQYF; CDR3nt: TGTTCCAGCAGCTTAAAAGGGAGCGAGCAGTACTTC
abundance: .; len: 13; j_gene: TRBJ2-7; v_gene: TRBV2; d_gene: .; CDR3aa: CASGRVAGDEQYF; CDR3nt: TGTGCCAGTGGTAGGGTGGCAGGGGACGAGCAGTACTTC
abundance: once; len: 15; j_gene: TRBJ2-1; v_gene: TRBV2; d_gene: .; CDR3aa: CASSEASTSWDEQFF; CDR3nt: TGTGCCAGCAGTGAGGCAAGTACTAGCTGGGATGAGCAGTTCTTC
abundance: .; len: 15; j_gene: TRBJ2-5; v_gene: TRBV6-4; d_gene: TRBD2; CDR3aa: CATLGEAGGEETQYF; CDR3nt: TGTGCCACCCTAGGAGAAGCGGGGGGGGAAGAGACCCAGTACTTC
abundance: .; len: 13; j_gene: TRBJ1-4; v_gene: TRBV5-1; d_gene: .; CDR3aa: CASSLAGSAKLFF; CDR3nt: TGCGCCAGCAGCTTGGCCGGGAGCGCAAAACTGTTTTTT
abundance: .; len: 15; j_gene: TRBJ1-1; v_gene: TRBV29-1; d_gene: TRBD1; CDR3aa: CSVEGQGRTMAEAFF; CDR3nt: TGCAGCGTTGAAGGACAGGGGAGAACAATGGCTGAAGCTTTCTTT
abundance: once; len: 15; j_gene: TRBJ2-2; v_gene: TRBV9; d_gene: .; CDR3aa: CASSVAWADTGELFF; CDR3nt: TGTGCCAGCAGCGTAGCCTGGGCAGACACCGGGGAGCTGTTTTTT
abundance: few; len: 18; j_gene: TRBJ1-5; v_gene: TRBV15; d_gene: TRBD1; CDR3aa: CATSRESAGGNSNQPQHF; CDR3nt: TGTGCCACCAGCAGAGAGTCGGCAGGGGGGAATAGCAATCAGCCCCAGCATTTT
abundance: .; len: 17; j_gene: TRBJ1-6; v_gene: TRBV4-1; d_gene: TRBD1; CDR3aa: CASSQVIGGTGESPLHF; CDR3nt: TGCGCCAGCAGCCAAGTAATAGGAGGGACAGGGGAATCACCCCTCCACTTT
abundance: once; len: 14; j_gene: TRBJ2-7; v_gene: TRBV19; d_gene: TRBD2; CDR3aa: CASSMGGVGYEQYF; CDR3nt: TGTGCCAGTAGTATGGGAGGGGTTGGCTACGAGCAGTACTTC
abundance: .; len: 15; j_gene: TRBJ1-4; v_gene: TRBV6-5; d_gene: TRBD1; CDR3aa: CASSYGGQGYEKLFF; CDR3nt: TGTGCCAGCAGCTACGGGGGACAGGGATATGAAAAACTGTTTTTT
abundance: .; len: 15; j_gene: TRBJ2-1; v_gene: TRBV7-2; d_gene: TRBD2; CDR3aa: CASSSSGGASDEQFF; CDR3nt: TGTGCCAGCAGCTCCAGCGGGGGGGCCAGCGATGAGCAGTTCTTC
abundance: .; len: 13; j_gene: TRBJ2-7; v_gene: TRBV7-8; d_gene: .; CDR3aa: CASSLEAQGGQYF; CDR3nt: TGTGCCAGCAGCTTAGAGGCCCAGGGAGGGCAGTACTTC
abundance: .; len: 12; j_gene: TRBJ2-1; v_gene: TRBV2; d_gene: TRBD1; CDR3aa: CATRTGRNEQFF; CDR3nt: TGTGCCACCAGGACAGGGCGAAATGAGCAGTTCTTC
abundance: .; len: 18; j_gene: TRBJ2-6; v_gene: TRBV9; d_gene: TRBD1; CDR3aa: CASSGPRTGISGANVLTF; CDR3nt: TGTGCCAGCAGCGGACCCCGGACAGGGATCTCTGGGGCCAACGTCCTGACTTTC
abundance: once; len: 15; j_gene: TRBJ2-7; v_gene: TRBV30; d_gene: .; CDR3aa: CAWSLPRFGTYEQYF; CDR3nt: TGTGCCTGGAGCCTCCCCCGGTTCGGGACCTACGAGCAGTACTTC
abundance: .; len: 17; j_gene: TRBJ2-7; v_gene: TRBV19; d_gene: TRBD1; CDR3aa: CASSMGGLRQGDHEQYF; CDR3nt: TGTGCCAGTAGTATGGGAGGCCTTCGACAGGGGGACCACGAGCAGTACTTC